Following are 12 T cell receptor beta chains from one sample sequenced in a study of T cell responses to AZD1222 COVID-19 vaccine. Clones were read by immunoSEQ multiplex PCR, and TCRdb kept only the in-frame ones, dropping some. The table has 120,000 to 150,000 clones, roughly nine tenths seen once. Sequencing used peripheral blood, obtained 28 days after the second AZD1222 dose. The source is an adult who received the AZD1222 COVID-19 vaccine.

The chain recombines TRBV12-3 or TRBV12-4 with TRBJ1-2, with D possibly matching TRBD1 (5 bases). The ends were cut back, 4 bases at V and 10 bases at J, with 13 bases in the middle. The CDR3 is made up of 12 amino acids. CDR3 DNA: TGTGCCAGCAGTTCCCCCCAGGGCTCCTACACCTTC. Translating gives CASSSPQGSYTF.

This chain uses TRBV12-3 or TRBV12-4 with TRBJ1-2; D not resolved. Trimming stripped 8 bases from V and 4 bases from J, with 14 bases between. The CDR3 covers 13 residues. CDR3 in amino acids: CASVASGFYGYTF. The CDR3 coding sequence is TGTGCCAGCGTAGCATCAGGATTCTATGGCTACACCTTC.

The V and J genes are TRBV9 and TRBJ2-1; D unresolved. V was shortened by 3 bases and J by 0 bases, with 1 base between the two germline ends. Per germline, CDR1 SGDLS and CDR2 YYNGEE. The CDR3 has 12 residues. The CDR3 loop is CASSASYNEQFF. CDR3 DNA: TGTGCCAGCAGCGCCTCCTACAATGAGCAGTTCTTC.

The DNA for the CDR3 is TGTGCCAGCAGCGCAGAAACCGGGACAGGGAATGGCTACACCTTC. It translates to CASSAETGTGNGYTF. V usage is TRBV9 and J usage is TRBJ1-2; 9 nucleotides align to TRBD1. The J segment lost 6 bases and the V segment lost 3 bases, leaving 9 bases of the junction unmatched. The germline CDR1 and CDR2 sequences are SGDLS and YYNGEE. The CDR3 extends over 15 amino acids.

The genes are TRBV6-5 and TRBJ1-1; D uncertain. The CDR3 consists of 14 residues. From germline, CDR1 is MNHEY and CDR2 SVGAGI. Trimming removed 6 bases from V and 4 bases from J, with 15 bases in between. Here the CDR3 DNA reads TGTGCCAGCAGCCCGGCCTCAATGGGCACTGAAGCTTTCTTT. Translating gives CASSPASMGTEAFF.

This chain uses TRBV19 with TRBJ2-7; possible D gene TRBD1, 5 bases. Trimming stripped 3 bases from V and 2 bases from J, with 8 bases between. The CDR3 sequence is 13 residues long. Germline CDR1 reads LNHDA; CDR2 reads SQIVND (reference sequence). This CDR3 reads CASSIGAPYEQYF. The CDR3 DNA is TGTGCCAGTAGTATTGGGGCTCCCTACGAGCAGTACTTC.

This chain links TRBV6-4 with TRBJ1-2; D call uncertain. The ends were cut back, 2 bases at V and 8 bases at J, with 9 bases in the middle. The CDR3 covers 12 residues. CDR1 is MRHNA and CDR2 is SNTAGT in the germline V gene. The CDR3 DNA is TGTGCCAGCAGTGACAGGGCGAGCGGCTACACCTTC. Translated, it gives CASSDRASGYTF.

The chain combines TRBV6-1 with TRBJ1-1; D possibly corresponds to TRBD1 (6 bases). The germline gives CDR1 MNHNS, CDR2 SASEGT. The CDR3 covers 14 residues. With 2 bases removed from V and 5 bases from J, the gap between germline ends came to 12 bases. CDR3 sequence: CASSERGEGTEAFF. DNA of the CDR3: TGTGCCAGCAGTGAAAGGGGGGAAGGTACTGAAGCTTTCTTT.

V gene TRBV7-8 combines with J gene TRBJ2-7; D is undetermined. V shed 1 base and J shed 1 base, with 8 bases lying between them. The CDR3 loop spans 14 amino acids. Germline V gene data show CDR1 as SGHVS and CDR2 as FQNEAQ. CDR3: CASSLEARSYEQYF. The CDR3 DNA sequence: TGTGCCAGCAGCTTAGAGGCCAGGTCCTACGAGCAGTACTTC. Full variable domain (outside the CDR3, taken from reference TRBV7-8 and TRBJ2-7): GAGVSQSPRYKVAKRGQDVALRCDPISGHVSLFWYQQALGQGPEFLTYFQNEAQLDKSGLPSDRFFAERPEGSVSTLKIQRTQQEDSAVYLCASSLEARSYEQYFGPGTRLTVT.

V usage is TRBV6-5 and J usage is TRBJ1-1, with D perhaps TRBD1 (5 bases). The V and J ends lost 6 bases and 0 bases respectively, with 11 bases between them. Germline assignment: CDR1 MNHEY and CDR2 SVGAGI. This CDR3 has 14 amino acids. The DNA for the CDR3 is TGTGCCAGCAGACCCAGGGAAATGAACACTGAAGCTTTCTTT. Encoded protein: CASRPREMNTEAFF.

V usage is TRBV6-5 and J usage is TRBJ1-1; D is unclear. Trimming removed 0 bases from V and 5 bases from J, with 7 bases in between. CDR1 and CDR2 from the germline V gene are MNHEY and SVGAGI. This CDR3 has 13 residues. The CDR3 nucleotides read TGTGCCAGCAGTTACTCGGGGTGGACTGAAGCTTTCTTT. It is translated as CASSYSGWTEAFF.

The chain uses TRBV4-1 and TRBJ2-5; no firm D call. CDR3 length: 13 residues. Germline V lookup: CDR1 MGHRA, CDR2 YSYEKL. V was trimmed by 4 bases and J by 1 base, leaving 7 bases between them. This CDR3 is CASSPGSQETQYF. The CDR3 nucleotides read TGCGCCAGCAGCCCAGGTTCCCAAGAGACCCAGTACTTC.